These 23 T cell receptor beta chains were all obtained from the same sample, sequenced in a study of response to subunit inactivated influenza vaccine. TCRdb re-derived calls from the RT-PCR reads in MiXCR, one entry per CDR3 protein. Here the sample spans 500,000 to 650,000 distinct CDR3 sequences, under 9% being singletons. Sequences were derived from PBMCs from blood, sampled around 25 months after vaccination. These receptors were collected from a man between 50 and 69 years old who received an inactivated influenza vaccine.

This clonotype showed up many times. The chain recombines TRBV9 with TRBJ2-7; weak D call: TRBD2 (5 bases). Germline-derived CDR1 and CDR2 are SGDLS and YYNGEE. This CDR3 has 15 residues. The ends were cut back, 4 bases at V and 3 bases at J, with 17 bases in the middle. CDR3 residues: CASSPTGSFSYEQYF. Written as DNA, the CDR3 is TGTGCCAGCAGCCCCACGGGGTCCTTCAGCTACGAGCAGTACTTC.

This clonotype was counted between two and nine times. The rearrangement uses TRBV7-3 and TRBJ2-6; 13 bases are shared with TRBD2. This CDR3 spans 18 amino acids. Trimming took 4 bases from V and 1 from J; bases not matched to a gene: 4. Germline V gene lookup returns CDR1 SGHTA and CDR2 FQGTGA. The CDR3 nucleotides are TGTGCCAGCAGCTCCCCGACTAGCGGGAGGTCTGGGGCCAACGTCCTGACTTTC. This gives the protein CASSSPTSGRSGANVLTF.

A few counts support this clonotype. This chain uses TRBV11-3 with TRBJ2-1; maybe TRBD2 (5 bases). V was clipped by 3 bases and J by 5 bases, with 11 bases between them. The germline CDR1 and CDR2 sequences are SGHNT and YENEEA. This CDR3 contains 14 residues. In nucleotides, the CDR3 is TGTGCCAGCAGCTTTGGAGGAGCGGACAATGAGCAGTTCTTC. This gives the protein CASSFGGADNEQFF.

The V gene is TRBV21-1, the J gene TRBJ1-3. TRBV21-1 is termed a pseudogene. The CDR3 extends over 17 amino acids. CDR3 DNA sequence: TGTGCCAGCAGTAAGGCCGGGAGGGGTTGCTCTGGAAACACCATATATTTT. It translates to CASSKAGRGCSGNTIYF.

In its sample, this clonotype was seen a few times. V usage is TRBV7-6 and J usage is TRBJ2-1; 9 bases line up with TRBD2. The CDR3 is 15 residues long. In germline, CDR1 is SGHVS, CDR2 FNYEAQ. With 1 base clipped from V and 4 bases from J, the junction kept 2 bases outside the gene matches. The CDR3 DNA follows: TGTGCCAGCAGCTTAGACCTAGCGGGGTACAATGAGCAGTTCTTC. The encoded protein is CASSLDLAGYNEQFF.

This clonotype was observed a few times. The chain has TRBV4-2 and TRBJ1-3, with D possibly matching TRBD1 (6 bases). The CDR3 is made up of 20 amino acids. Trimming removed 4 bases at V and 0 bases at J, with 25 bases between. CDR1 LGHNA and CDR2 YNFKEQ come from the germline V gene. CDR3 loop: CASSRAGITGTQSSGNTIYF. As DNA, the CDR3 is TGTGCCAGCAGCCGAGCGGGAATAACCGGGACACAGAGCTCTGGAAACACCATATATTTT.

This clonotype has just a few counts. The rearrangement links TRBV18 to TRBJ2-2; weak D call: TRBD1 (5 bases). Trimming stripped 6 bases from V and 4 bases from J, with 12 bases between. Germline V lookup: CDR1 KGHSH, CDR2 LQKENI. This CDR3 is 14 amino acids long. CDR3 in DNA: TGTGCCAGCTCGCTAGGACACCCCACCGGGGAGCTGTTTTTT. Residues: CASSLGHPTGELFF.

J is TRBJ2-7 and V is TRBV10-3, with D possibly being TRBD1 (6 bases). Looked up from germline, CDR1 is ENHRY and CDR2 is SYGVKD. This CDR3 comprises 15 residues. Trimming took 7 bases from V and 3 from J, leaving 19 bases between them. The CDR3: CAINDTGLIGYEQYF. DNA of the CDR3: TGTGCCATCAATGACACAGGGTTGATCGGCTACGAGCAGTACTTC.

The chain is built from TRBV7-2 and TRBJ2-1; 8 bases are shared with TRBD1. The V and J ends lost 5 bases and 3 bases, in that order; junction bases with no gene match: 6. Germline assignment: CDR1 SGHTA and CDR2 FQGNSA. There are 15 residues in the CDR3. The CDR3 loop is CASSQTGAFYNEQFF. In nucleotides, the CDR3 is TGTGCCAGCAGCCAGACAGGGGCCTTCTACAATGAGCAGTTCTTC.

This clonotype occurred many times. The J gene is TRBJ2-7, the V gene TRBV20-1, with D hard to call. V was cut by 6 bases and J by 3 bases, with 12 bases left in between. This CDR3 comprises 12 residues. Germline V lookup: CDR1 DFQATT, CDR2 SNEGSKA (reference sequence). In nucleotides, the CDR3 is TGCAGTGCACCCAACGGAATCTACGAGCAGTACTTC. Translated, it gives CSAPNGIYEQYF.

CDR3 protein: CSLGVGNQPQHF. The CDR3 DNA sequence: TGCAGTTTAGGTGTTGGCAATCAGCCCCAGCATTTT. The V call is TRBV20-1, the J call TRBJ1-5; D not resolved. V was shortened by 8 bases and J by 2 bases, with 10 bases between the two germline ends. This CDR3 is built from 12 residues. CDR1 DFQATT and CDR2 SNEGSKA come from the germline V gene (reference sequence).

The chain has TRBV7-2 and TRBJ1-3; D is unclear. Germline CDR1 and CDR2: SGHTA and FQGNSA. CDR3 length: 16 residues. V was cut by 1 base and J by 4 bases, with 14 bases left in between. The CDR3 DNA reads TGTGCCAGCAGCTTAGGGGAACCGTTAACAGGAAACACCATATATTTT. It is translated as CASSLGEPLTGNTIYF.

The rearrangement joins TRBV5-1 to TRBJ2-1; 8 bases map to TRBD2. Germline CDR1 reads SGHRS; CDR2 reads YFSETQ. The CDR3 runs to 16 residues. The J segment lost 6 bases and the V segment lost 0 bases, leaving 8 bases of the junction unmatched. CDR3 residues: CASSLVGTSQGNEQFF. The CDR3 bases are TGCGCCAGCAGCTTGGTGGGGACTAGTCAGGGCAATGAGCAGTTCTTC.

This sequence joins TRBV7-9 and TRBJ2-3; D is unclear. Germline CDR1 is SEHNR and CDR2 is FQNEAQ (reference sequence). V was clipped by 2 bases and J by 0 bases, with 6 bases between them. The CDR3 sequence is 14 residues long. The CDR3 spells CASSLSISTDTQYF. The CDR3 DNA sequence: TGTGCCAGCAGCTTAAGTATTAGCACAGATACGCAGTATTTT.

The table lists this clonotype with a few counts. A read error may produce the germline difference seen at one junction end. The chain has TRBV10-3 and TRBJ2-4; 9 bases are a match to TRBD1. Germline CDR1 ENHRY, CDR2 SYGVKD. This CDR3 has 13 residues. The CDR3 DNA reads TGTGCCATCGGTGAACAGGGGGCGAACATTCAGTACTTC. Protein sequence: CAIGEQGANIQYF.

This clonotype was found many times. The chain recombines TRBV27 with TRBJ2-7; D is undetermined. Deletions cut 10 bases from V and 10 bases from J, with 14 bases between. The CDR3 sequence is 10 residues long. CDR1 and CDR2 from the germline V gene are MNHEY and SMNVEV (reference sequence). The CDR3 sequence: CATSPWGQYF. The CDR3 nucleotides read TGTGCCACCTCCCCTTGGGGTCAGTACTTC.

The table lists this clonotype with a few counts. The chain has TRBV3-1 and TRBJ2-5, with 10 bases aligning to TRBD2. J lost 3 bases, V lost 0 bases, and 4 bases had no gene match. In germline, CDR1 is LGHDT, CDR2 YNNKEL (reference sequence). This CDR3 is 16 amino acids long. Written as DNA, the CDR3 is TGTGCCAGCAGCCAAGATTGGCTAGCGGGGGAAGAGACCCAGTACTTC. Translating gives CASSQDWLAGEETQYF.

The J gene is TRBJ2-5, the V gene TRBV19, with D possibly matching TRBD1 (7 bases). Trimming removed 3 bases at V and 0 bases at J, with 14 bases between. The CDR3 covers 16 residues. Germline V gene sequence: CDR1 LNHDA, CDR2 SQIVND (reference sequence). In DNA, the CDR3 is TGTGCCAGTAGTATGGGCGGGGACAGCAACCAAGAGACCCAGTACTTC. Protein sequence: CASSMGGDSNQETQYF.

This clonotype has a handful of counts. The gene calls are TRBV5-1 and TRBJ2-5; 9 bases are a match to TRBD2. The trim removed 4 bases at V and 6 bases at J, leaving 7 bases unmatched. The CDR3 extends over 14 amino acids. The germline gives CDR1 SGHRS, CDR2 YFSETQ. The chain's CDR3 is CASSGGLAEKTQYF. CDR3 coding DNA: TGCGCCAGCAGCGGGGGACTAGCAGAAAAGACCCAGTACTTC.

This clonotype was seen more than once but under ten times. The CDR3 region is CASSYSGDLNNEQFF. The CDR3 DNA is TGTGCCAGCAGTTACAGCGGGGACCTCAACAATGAGCAGTTCTTC. The chain uses TRBV6-2 or TRBV6-3 and TRBJ2-1; 7 nucleotides align to TRBD2. There are 15 residues in the CDR3. CDR1 is MNHEY and CDR2 is SVGEGT in the germline V gene. Losses at the gene ends were 2 bases for V and 5 bases for J; bases not matched to a gene: 6.

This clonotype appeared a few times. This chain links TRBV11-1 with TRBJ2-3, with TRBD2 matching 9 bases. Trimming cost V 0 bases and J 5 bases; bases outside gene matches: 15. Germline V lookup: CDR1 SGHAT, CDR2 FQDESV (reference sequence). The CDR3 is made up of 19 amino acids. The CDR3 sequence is CASSLALASGDFVGDTQYF. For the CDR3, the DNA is TGTGCCAGCAGCTTAGCGCTGGCTAGCGGGGACTTCGTCGGAGATACGCAGTATTTT. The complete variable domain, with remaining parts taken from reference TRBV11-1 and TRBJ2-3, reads EAEVAQSPRYKITEKSQAVAFWCDPISGHATLYWYRQILGQGPELLVQFQDESVVDDSQLPKDRFSAERLKGVDSTLKIQPAELGDSAMYLCASSLALASGDFVGDTQYFGPGTRLTVL.

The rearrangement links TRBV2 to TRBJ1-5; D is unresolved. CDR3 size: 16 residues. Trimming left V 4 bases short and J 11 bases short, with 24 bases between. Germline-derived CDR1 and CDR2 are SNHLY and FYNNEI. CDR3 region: CASSVFGAGEFVTQHF. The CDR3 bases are TGTGCCAGCAGTGTATTCGGAGCTGGAGAATTCGTTACCCAGCATTTT.

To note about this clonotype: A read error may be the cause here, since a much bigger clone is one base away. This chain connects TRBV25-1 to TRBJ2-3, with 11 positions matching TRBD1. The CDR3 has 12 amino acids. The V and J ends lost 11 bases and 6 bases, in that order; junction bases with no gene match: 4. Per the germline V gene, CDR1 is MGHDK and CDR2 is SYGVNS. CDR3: CARGQGADTQYF. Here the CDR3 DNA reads TGTGCCCGTGGACAGGGGGCGGATACGCAGTATTTT.